The source of this T cell receptor beta chain is a study of T-cell memory formation after mild COVID-19 (dated by TCRdb to 2020 to 2022). Broadly, across the study: TCR sequence clusters from the two donors were found to be largely donor specific. In a couple of donors, T-cell clones that expanded and contracted after mild COVID-19 were tracked by sequencing TCRalpha and TCRbeta repertoires over time. The cohort comprised two young, previously healthy adult volunteers, one female and one male. Results and caveats for the whole study, not just this receptor: The detection of some responding clones in pre-infection memory suggests that pre-existing cross-reactive memory T cells joined the SARS-CoV-2 response. Only two mild cases were covered in the study, and larger cohorts including severe cases with pre-infection samples were considered necessary. Contracting CD4+ clones appeared mostly in the CM and EM memory subsets, whereas CD8+ clones were enriched in EMRA. Clones contracting from day 15 to 85 had balanced CD4/CD8 phenotypes, while a second wave expanding from day 15 to 37 was biased towards CD4+. SARS-CoV-2 specificity of the second-wave clones peaking on day 37 was not confirmed.

Ficoll-Paque density gradient centrifugation was the method used to isolate PBMCs. Relative to germline, V is 2 bases shorter and J is 2 bases shorter, with 7 bases between their ends. CDR3 length: 12 amino acids, cysteine to phenylalanine. The sequence is cut down to CDR3 DNA, 36 bases in frame from base 1. The germline V gene (reference sequence) provides CDR1 DFQATT and CDR2 SNEGSKA. Comments on this clonotype: This clone's antigen is unknown. Per-nucleotide qualities are absent, and no much larger clonotype sits a single base away.

Sequencing was carried out with an Illumina NovaSeq 6000. cDNA libraries for TCRalpha and TCRbeta were prepared by 5'RACE using constant-segment primers, with sample barcodes and unique molecular identifiers added. RNA was extracted from every sample with Trizol reagent. Library amplification was performed in two PCR steps, and a second sample barcode and Illumina TruSeq adapters were introduced in the second step. Libraries were sequenced on an Illumina NovaSeq with 2 x 150 bp paired-end reads. On the study's bioinformatics: With migec v1.2.7, reads were demultiplexed and then collapsed into UMI-guided consensus sequences. Using mixcr v2.1.11, UMI consensuses were aligned to TRA and TRB V and J templates and then assembled into clonotypes. A clonotype was counted as expanded or contracted only if both edgeR and NoisET called the change significant, with noise models trained on biological replicates. edgeR calls used a false discovery rate-adjusted p below 0.01 and a log2 fold-change threshold of 1. As an exploratory analysis of dynamics, max-normalized trajectories of the 1000 most abundant clonotypes were examined with PCA combined with hierarchical clustering. Separately sequenced CD4+ and CD8+ repertoires were used to assign a CD4 or CD8 phenotype to each responding clone. The public sequencing data were trimmed at Q25 with fastp and processed into clonotypes with MiXCR by TCRdb, which kept only in-frame beta chains. CDR3 protein duplicates are merged, each entry listing the most common genes and DNA. The V and J calls reflect TCRdb's pipeline rather than the authors' work. Here the sample has about 250,000 distinct CDR3 sequences; just over 15% occur a single time. The ten largest clones represent less than 2.5% of the sample.

In this chain, TRBV20-1 is recombined with TRBJ2-7; the D gene identity is not certain. The sample was PBMCs or a T cell subset sorted from them (not recorded which). This receptor was taken from an adult woman who had mild COVID-19 (a few samples of this study predate the infection). The sample titles of this study are shuffled in the database, so cell type and time point are left out; the donor was told from shared clones. The CDR3 protein is CSARNPAYEQYF. At the DNA level, the sequence is TGCAGTGCTAGAAACCCGGCCTACGAGCAGTACTTC.